These 3 T cell receptor beta chains came from one sample sequenced in a study of lymphopenia after photon versus proton radiotherapy. Using immunoSEQ multiplex PCR, the repertoire was profiled, and TCRdb retains in-frame clones only, with some absent. The sample records approximately 20,000 clones, around 85% being singletons. Sequenced material: peripheral blood, taken from a patient treated with proton-based radiotherapy. The receptors here all came from a man aged 70-80 years with pancreatic cancer.

This clone was detected only a few times. The CDR3 here is CASSLGRTEKLFF. Here the CDR3 DNA reads TGTGCCAGCAGCTTGGGGCGGACGGAAAAACTGTTTTTT. The chain couples TRBV5-6 to TRBJ1-4, with D unresolved. Deletions cut 0 bases from V and 8 bases from J, with 8 bases between. This CDR3 has 13 residues. Germline lookup yields CDR1 SGHDT and CDR2 YYEEEE. The full variable domain, completed using reference TRBV5-6 and TRBJ1-4, is DAGVTQSPTHLIKTRGQQVTLRCSPKSGHDTVSWYQQALGQGPQFIFQYYEEEERQRGNFPDRFSGHQFPNYSSELNVNALLLGDSALYLCASSLGRTEKLFFGSGTQLSVL.

For this clone: This specimen includes other DNA sequences encoding the same CDR3. This chain joins TRBV5-6 and TRBJ2-5; D unclear. This CDR3 spans 14 amino acids. CDR1 is SGHDT and CDR2 is YYEEEE in the germline V gene. V lost 0 bases, J lost 7 bases, and 13 bases lay in between. The CDR3 bases are TGTGCCAGCAGCTTGGCCCCGGGTGAAGGGACCCAGTACTTC. Encoded protein: CASSLAPGEGTQYF.

This clone was recorded once. V and J are TRBV7-9 and TRBJ2-5, with D perhaps matching TRBD1 or TRBD2 (6 bases each). This CDR3 region has 15 residues. Germline-derived CDR1 and CDR2 are SEHNR and FQNEAQ (reference sequence). V dropped 1 base and J dropped 4 bases, with 13 bases sitting between them. Here the CDR3 reads CASSLGGALRETQYF. For the CDR3, the DNA is TGTGCCAGCAGCTTAGGGGGGGCGCTTCGAGAGACCCAGTACTTC.